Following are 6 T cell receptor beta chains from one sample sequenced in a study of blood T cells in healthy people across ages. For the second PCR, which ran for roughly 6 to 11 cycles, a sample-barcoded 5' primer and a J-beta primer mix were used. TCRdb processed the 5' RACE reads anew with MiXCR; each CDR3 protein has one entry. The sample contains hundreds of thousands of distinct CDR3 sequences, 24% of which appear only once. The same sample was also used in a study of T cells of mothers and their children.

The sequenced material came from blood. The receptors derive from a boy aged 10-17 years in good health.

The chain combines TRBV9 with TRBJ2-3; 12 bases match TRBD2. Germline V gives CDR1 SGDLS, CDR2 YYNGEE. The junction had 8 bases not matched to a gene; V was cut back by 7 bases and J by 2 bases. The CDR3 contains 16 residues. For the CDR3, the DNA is TGTGCCAGCGCCAGGACTAGCGGGGTACACACAGATACGCAGTATTTT. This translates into CASARTSGVHTDTQYF.

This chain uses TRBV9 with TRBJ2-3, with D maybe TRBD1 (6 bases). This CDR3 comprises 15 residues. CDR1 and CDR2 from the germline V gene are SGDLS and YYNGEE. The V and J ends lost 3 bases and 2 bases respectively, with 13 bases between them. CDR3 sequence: CASSATGLYTDTQYF. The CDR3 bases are TGTGCCAGCAGCGCGACAGGACTCTACACAGATACGCAGTATTTT. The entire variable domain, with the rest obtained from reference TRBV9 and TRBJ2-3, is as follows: DSGVTQTPKHLITATGQRVTLRCSPRSGDLSVYWYQQSLDQGLQFLIQYYNGEERAKGNILERFSAQQFPDLHSELNLSSLELGDSALYFCASSATGLYTDTQYFGPGTRLTVL.

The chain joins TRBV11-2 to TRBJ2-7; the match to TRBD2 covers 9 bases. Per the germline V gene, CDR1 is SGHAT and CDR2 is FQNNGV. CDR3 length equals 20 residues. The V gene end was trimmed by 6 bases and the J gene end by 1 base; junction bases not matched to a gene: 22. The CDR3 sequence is CASSRVFSGGPDGLSYEQYF. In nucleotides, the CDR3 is TGTGCCAGCAGTCGAGTCTTTAGCGGGGGTCCGGACGGGTTGTCCTACGAGCAGTACTTC.

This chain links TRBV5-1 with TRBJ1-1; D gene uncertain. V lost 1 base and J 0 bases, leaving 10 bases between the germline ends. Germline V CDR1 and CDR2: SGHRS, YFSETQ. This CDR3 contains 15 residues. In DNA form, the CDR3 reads TGCGCCAGCAGCTTGTCGGGTCTACTGAACACTGAAGCTTTCTTT. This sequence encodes CASSLSGLLNTEAFF.

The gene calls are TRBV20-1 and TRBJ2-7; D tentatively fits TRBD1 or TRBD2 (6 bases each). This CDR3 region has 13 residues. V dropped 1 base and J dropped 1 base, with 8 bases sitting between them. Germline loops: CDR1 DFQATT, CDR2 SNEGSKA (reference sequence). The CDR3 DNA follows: TGCAGTGCTAGAGCGGGGGCTTCCTACGAGCAGTACTTC. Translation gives CSARAGASYEQYF.

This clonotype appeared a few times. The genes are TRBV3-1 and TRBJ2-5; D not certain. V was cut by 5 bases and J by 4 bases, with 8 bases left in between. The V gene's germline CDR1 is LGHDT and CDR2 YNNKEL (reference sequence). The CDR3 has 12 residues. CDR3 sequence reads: CASSLLSETQYF. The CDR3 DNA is TGTGCCAGCAGCTTGCTTTCAGAGACCCAGTACTTC.